This T cell receptor beta chain was profiled in a study of T cells in Graves' hyperthyroidism and ophthalmopathy. This clonotype appeared a few times. There were TCR beta CDR3 regions amplified from RNA transcripts. The HTBI primer set drove a first-round RT-PCR of the TCR CDR3. TCRdb called the multiplex PCR reads again in MiXCR, with one record for every CDR3 protein. The table shows fewer than 400,000 distinct CDR3 sequences, with around 16% occurring only once. J was trimmed by 5 bases and V by 5 bases; bases with no gene match: 10. The germline V gene has CDR1 PRHDT and CDR2 FYEKMQ (reference sequence). CDR3 size: 17 residues.

Input material: blood. This chain joins TRBV13 and TRBJ2-5; 14 positions match TRBD2. This TCR was sampled from a woman aged 18-29 years with Graves' hyperthyroidism that later progressed to Graves' ophthalmopathy. The CDR3 protein is CASSTVGLAGGRETQYF. CDR3 sequence (DNA): TGTGCCAGCAGCACCGTTGGACTAGCGGGAGGTAGGGAGACCCAGTACTTC.